This TCR beta chain was sequenced for a study of tumor-infiltrating lymphocytes in primary liver carcinoma. On the study more broadly: Tissue type made little difference to sample yields of roughly 3.65 to 7.5 million productive TCRbeta reads. Overall study findings and caveats: Pairs of tumor regions overlapped more than tumor-adjacent and tumor-blood pairs did. The use of bulk unsorted samples meant that CD4+ and CD8+ repertoires were not compared.

This clonotype was seen at least ten times. Its specificity is not known. Starting material of about 0.45 ug total RNA yielded TCR beta cDNA via a constant-region primer. Investigators got TCR beta libraries out of three nested multiplex PCR rounds, done with slightly modified ARM-PCR. Use of TRBV1-TRBV30 forward primers with a C-beta reverse primer characterized the first two PCR rounds, which lasted about 9 cycles each. In TCRdb, the multiplex PCR reads were re-called with MiXCR into one record per CDR3 protein. The profile shows around 330,000 distinct CDR3 sequences, 58% of them singletons. The study extracted blood RNA from unsorted whole blood and also extracted germline DNA. Before the operation took place, around 4 milliliters of peripheral blood were collected. Trimming took 3 bases from V and 8 from J, leaving 16 bases between them. This CDR3 comprises 14 residues.

The TCR comes from a woman in her 30s with primary liver carcinoma and hepatitis B virus infection. The sample comprised peripheral blood. This chain links TRBV12-3 or TRBV12-4 with TRBJ1-2; D remains unclear. In nucleotides, the CDR3 is TGTGCCAGCAGTTTGGAAAGAAGGTCCGGGGGCTACACCTTC. It is translated as CASSLERRSGGYTF.